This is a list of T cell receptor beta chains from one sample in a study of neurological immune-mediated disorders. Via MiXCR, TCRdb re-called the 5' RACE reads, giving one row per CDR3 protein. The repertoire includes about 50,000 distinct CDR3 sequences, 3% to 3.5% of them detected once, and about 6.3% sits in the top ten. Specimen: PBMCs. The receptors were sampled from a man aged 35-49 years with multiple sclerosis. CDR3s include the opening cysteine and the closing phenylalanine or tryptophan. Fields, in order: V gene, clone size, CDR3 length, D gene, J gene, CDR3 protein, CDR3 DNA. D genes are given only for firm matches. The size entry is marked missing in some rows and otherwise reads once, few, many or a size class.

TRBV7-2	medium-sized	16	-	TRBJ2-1	CASSLYQDASYNEQFF	TGTGCCAGCAGCTTATATCAGGACGCTTCCTACAATGAGCAGTTCTTC
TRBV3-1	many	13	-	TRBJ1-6	CASSQEGPDTLHF	TGTGCCAGCAGCCAAGAGGGCCCGGACACCCTCCACTTT
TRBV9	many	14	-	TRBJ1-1	CASSAGHSNTEAFF	TGTGCCAGCAGCGCTGGACACTCCAACACTGAAGCTTTCTTT
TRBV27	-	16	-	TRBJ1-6	CASSFSSQGNGSPLHF	TGTGCCAGCAGTTTTTCGTCCCAGGGGAATGGTTCGCCCCTCCACTTT
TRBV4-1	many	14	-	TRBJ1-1	CASSPADKNTEAFF	TGCGCCAGCAGCCCCGCAGATAAGAACACTGAAGCTTTCTTT
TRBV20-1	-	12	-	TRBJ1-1	CSGARGGTEAFF	TGCAGTGGAGCGAGGGGAGGCACTGAAGCTTTCTTT
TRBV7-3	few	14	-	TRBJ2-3	CASSLSGLTDTQYF	TGTGCCAGCAGCTTGTCGGGATTGACAGATACGCAGTATTTT
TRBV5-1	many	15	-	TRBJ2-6	CASRLGGSGANVLTF	TGCGCCAGCAGGTTAGGAGGCTCTGGGGCCAACGTCCTGACTTTC
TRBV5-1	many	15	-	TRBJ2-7	CASSLGDRLVDEQYF	TGCGCCAGCAGCTTGGGGGACCGCCTCGTAGACGAGCAGTACTTC
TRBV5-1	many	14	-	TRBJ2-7	CASSLDGRGYEQYF	TGCGCCAGCAGCTTGGATGGCAGGGGCTACGAGCAGTACTTC
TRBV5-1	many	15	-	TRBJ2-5	CASTQALGPLETQYF	TGCGCCAGCACCCAGGCCCTTGGCCCGCTAGAGACCCAGTACTTC
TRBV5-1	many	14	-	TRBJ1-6	CASRRDESRSPLHF	TGCGCCAGCAGAAGGGACGAGTCGAGGTCACCCCTCCACTTT
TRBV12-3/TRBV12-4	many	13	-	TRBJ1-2	CASRKGDNYGYTF	TGTGCCAGCCGTAAAGGGGATAACTATGGCTACACCTTC
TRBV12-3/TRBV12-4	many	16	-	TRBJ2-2	CASDNPGLSRAGELFF	TGTGCCAGTGACAACCCGGGACTTTCTCGAGCCGGGGAGCTGTTTTTT
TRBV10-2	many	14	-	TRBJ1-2	CASSESGGGYGYTF	TGCGCCAGCAGTGAGTCTGGGGGGGGTTATGGCTACACCTTC
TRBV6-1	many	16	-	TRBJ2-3	CASSEASGAGTDTQYF	TGTGCCAGCAGTGAAGCGTCAGGGGCCGGCACAGATACGCAGTATTTT
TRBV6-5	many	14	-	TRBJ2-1	CASSLMGGLDEQFF	TGTGCCAGCAGCCTCATGGGGGGTTTGGATGAGCAGTTCTTC
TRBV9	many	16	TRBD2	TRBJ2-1	CASSSLPSGVYNEQFF	TGTGCCAGCAGCTCACTGCCTAGCGGGGTCTACAATGAGCAGTTCTTC
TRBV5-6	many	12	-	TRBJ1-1	CASSLVEGSAFF	TGTGCCAGCAGCTTGGTAGAAGGATCGGCTTTCTTT
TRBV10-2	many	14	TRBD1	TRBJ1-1	CASSEAGGVAEAFF	TGCGCCAGCAGTGAGGCAGGGGGCGTCGCTGAAGCTTTCTTT
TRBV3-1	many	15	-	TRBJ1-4	CASSQDTGWEEKLFF	TGTGCCAGCAGCCAAGATACAGGGTGGGAAGAAAAACTGTTTTTT
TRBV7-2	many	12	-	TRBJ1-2	CASSLRGDGYTF	TGTGCCAGCAGCTTAAGGGGGGATGGCTACACCTTC